The 3 T cell receptor beta chains presented below share a single source sample, sequenced in a study of CD8+ T cells in alopecia areata. Specified treatment: oral pan-JAK inhibitor, 5-10 mg twice daily. It was cDNA, reverse transcribed from extracted RNA, that served as the sequencing template. Assay used: immunoSEQ multiplex PCR; TCRdb lists only in-frame clones, some missing. The repertoire consists of roughly 150,000 clones, with less than 70% occurring once and the leading ten covering approximately 15%. Specimen: CD8+ T cells sorted from blood, collected at week 4, from a patient treated with tofacitinib. These receptors were taken from a human donor with alopecia areata.

CDR3 bases: TGCGCCAGCAGCTTGGACACAGGGGGCTACAACTACGAGCAGTACTTC. Its protein product is CASSLDTGGYNYEQYF. The V and J genes are TRBV5-1 and TRBJ2-7; 9 bases map to TRBD1. Looked up from germline, CDR1 is SGHRS and CDR2 is YFSETQ. The CDR3 runs to 16 residues. The trim removed 0 bases at V and 3 bases at J, leaving 7 bases unmatched.

This clone was counted between two and nine times. The chain employs TRBV27 and TRBJ2-3; D is possibly TRBD2 (6 bases). Germline loops: CDR1 MNHEY, CDR2 SMNVEV (reference sequence). This CDR3 has 15 residues. Trimming took off 10 bases at V and 2 bases at J, with 19 bases between the two ends. The CDR3 sequence: CATHRRGANTDTQYF. CDR3 in DNA: TGTGCCACCCATCGACGCGGGGCCAACACAGATACGCAGTATTTT.

The chain employs TRBV27 and TRBJ2-1; D may match TRBD1 or TRBD2 (5 bases each). Germline CDR1 and CDR2: MNHEY and SMNVEV (reference sequence). Deletions cut 8 bases from V and 7 bases from J, with 9 bases between. The CDR3 runs to 11 residues. This chain's CDR3 is CASGTWNEQFF. The CDR3 DNA reads as TGTGCCAGCGGGACCTGGAATGAGCAGTTCTTC.